This T cell receptor (beta chain) was recorded in a study of blood T cell repertoires in COVID-19. Study information: Whether acute or convalescent, the COVID-19 samples came from the United States, Italy and Spain. The cDNA or gDNA used as material had been derived from T cells, B-cell-depleted T cells, or PBMCs.

Libraries were prepared by immunoSEQ multiplex PCR; TCRdb keeps only in-frame clonotypes and omits some of them. The table has roughly 86,000 clones, 86% seen once. This CDR3 is 16 amino acids long. V shed 6 bases and J shed 7 bases, with 21 bases lying between them. Germline CDR1 reads SEHNR; CDR2 reads FQNEAQ (reference sequence). The specimen was peripheral blood. The chain carries TRBV7-9 and TRBJ1-4; D is perhaps TRBD1 (5 bases). The TCR comes from a man aged 45-60 years with active or convalescent COVID-19. The CDR3 sequence is CASSPTMVGLGEKLFF. The CDR3 nucleotides read TGTGCCAGCAGTCCGACAATGGTGGGGCTAGGTGAAAAACTGTTTTTT.